This T cell receptor (beta chain) emerged from a study of CD8 T cells in Susac syndrome. V lost 2 bases and J 2 bases, leaving 6 bases between the germline ends. The CDR3 is 13 amino acids. cDNA came from about 0.5 to 1 ug RNA primed by random hexamers. MiXCR, run by TCRdb on the immunoSEQ multiplex PCR reads, gives a single entry per CDR3 protein. Of 180,000 or so distinct CDR3 sequences in the sample, 90% to 95% were seen once. The gene calls are TRBV12-3 or TRBV12-4 and TRBJ1-2; D is undetermined. This TCR derives from a human donor in good health. Sequencing was done on a sample of CD4+ T cells from PBMCs. The CDR3 spells CASSLKGNYGYTF. CDR3 DNA sequence: TGTGCCAGCAGTTTAAAGGGCAACTATGGCTACACCTTC.